This TCR beta chain was captured by sequencing in a study of T cell changes during pregnancy in multiple sclerosis. Trimming took 4 bases from V and 6 from J; bases not matched to a gene: 7. The CDR3 is made up of 14 amino acids. Looked up from germline, CDR1 is LGHNT and CDR2 is FRNRAP. Clones were read by immunoSEQ multiplex PCR, and TCRdb kept only the in-frame ones, dropping some. Among over 30,000 clones listed, roughly 93% were seen once. This TCR derives from a female donor with multiple sclerosis, enrolled in a pregnancy study. V is TRBV12-5 and J is TRBJ1-2; 8 nucleotides agree with TRBD1. The sequenced sample was CD4+ T cells from peripheral blood mononuclear cells, obtained after pregnancy. CDR3 nucleotides: TGTGCTAGTGGTTCGAACCAGGGGGCTGATGGCTACACCTTC. It specifies CASGSNQGADGYTF.